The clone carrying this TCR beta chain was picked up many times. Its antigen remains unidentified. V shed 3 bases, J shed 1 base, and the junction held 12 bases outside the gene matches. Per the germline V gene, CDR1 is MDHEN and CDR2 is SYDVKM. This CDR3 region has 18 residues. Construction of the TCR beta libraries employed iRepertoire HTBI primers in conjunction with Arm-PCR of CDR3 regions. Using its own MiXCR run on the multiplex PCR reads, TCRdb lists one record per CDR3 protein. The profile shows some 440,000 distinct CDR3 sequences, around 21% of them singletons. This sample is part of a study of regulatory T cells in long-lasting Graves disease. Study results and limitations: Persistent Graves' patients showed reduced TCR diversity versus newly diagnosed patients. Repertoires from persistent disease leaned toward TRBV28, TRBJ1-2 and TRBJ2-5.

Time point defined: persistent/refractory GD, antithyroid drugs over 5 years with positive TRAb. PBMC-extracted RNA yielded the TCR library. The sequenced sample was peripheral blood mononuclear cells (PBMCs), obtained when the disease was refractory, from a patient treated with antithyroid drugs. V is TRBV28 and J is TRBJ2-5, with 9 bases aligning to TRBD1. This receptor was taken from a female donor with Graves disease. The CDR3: CASSLPGQGPVGQETQYF. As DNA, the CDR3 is TGTGCCAGCAGTTTGCCCGGACAGGGGCCGGTAGGCCAAGAGACCCAGTACTTC.